Listed here are 27 T cell receptor beta chains from one sample, sequenced in a study of cytomegalovirus exposure and HLA in healthy donors. In the PCR, 60 Vbeta and 13 Jbeta primers were used. Some clones are missing from TCRdb's copy, which holds only in-frame ones; the method was immunoSEQ multiplex PCR. Of around 180,000 clones in the sample, roughly 75% were seen once. The sequencing sample was made of PBMCs. The receptor source for this set is a man aged 40-49 years in good health and CMV-seronegative.

The CDR3 DNA is TGTGCCAGCAGCCTCTGGGCAGGGGAGGCTTTCTTT. It codes for CASSLWAGEAFF. J is TRBJ1-1 and V is TRBV7-2, with D possibly TRBD1 on 6 matching bases. CDR3 length equals 12 residues. Germline V CDR1 and CDR2: SGHTA, FQGNSA. Trimming removed 5 bases at V and 11 bases at J, with 15 bases between.

V is TRBV27 and J is TRBJ1-5; 9 nucleotides line up with TRBD1. V lost 9 bases and J lost 10; bases outside the gene matches: 7. Germline V gene sequence: CDR1 MNHEY, CDR2 SMNVEV (reference sequence). The CDR3 contains 12 residues. CDR3 in DNA: TGTGCCAGTAAGACAGGGGGAAAACCCCAGCATTTT. Translation gives CASKTGGKPQHF.

The gene calls are TRBV21-1 and TRBJ2-1; the table's D call, TRBD2, was not checked against the DNA. TRBV21-1 is deemed a pseudogene. The length of the CDR3 is 16 residues. As DNA, the CDR3 is TGTGCCAGCAGCACCCCTACTCGCGGTTACTACAATGAGCAGTTCTTC. This translates into CASSTPTRGYYNEQFF.

The chain employs TRBV10-2 and TRBJ1-2; TRBD1 matches 9 bases. With 7 bases clipped from V and 4 bases from J, the junction kept 10 bases outside the gene matches. Germline-derived CDR1 and CDR2 are WSHSY and SAAADI. The length of the CDR3 is 15 residues. This chain's CDR3 is CASNEPGQGIYGYTF. CDR3 bases: TGCGCCAGCAACGAACCGGGACAGGGTATCTATGGCTACACCTTC.

This sequence joins TRBV7-9 and TRBJ1-1, with D perhaps matching TRBD1 (5 bases). This CDR3 has 10 amino acids. With 5 bases removed from V and 11 bases from J, the gap between germline ends came to 9 bases. Germline CDR1 SEHNR, CDR2 FQNEAQ (reference sequence). The CDR3 DNA reads TGTGCCAGCAGCGGGGCCAGGGCTTTCTTT. Encoded protein: CASSGARAFF.

This clone has only a few counts. CDR3 bases: TGTGCCAGCAGCTTTACTAGCGTATCCTACGAGCAGTACTTC. Protein: CASSFTSVSYEQYF. The rearrangement links TRBV11-2 to TRBJ2-7; the match to TRBD2 covers 7 bases. CDR1 is SGHAT, CDR2 FQNNGV, per germline. The CDR3 length is 14 residues. V gave up 3 bases and J gave up 1 base; unmatched junction bases: 3.

The chain uses TRBV4-3 and TRBJ1-4; 12 nucleotides line up with TRBD1. The CDR3 consists of 15 residues. Trimming removed 4 bases from V and 7 bases from J; junction bases left unmatched: 4. Germline assignment: CDR1 LGHNA and CDR2 YSLEER. DNA for the CDR3: TGCGCCAGCAGCCTAGGGACAGGGGGCTTTGAAAAACTGTTTTTT. It encodes CASSLGTGGFEKLFF.

The chain joins TRBV29-1 to TRBJ2-6; 7 bases are a match to TRBD1. The CDR3 contains 17 residues. Trimming at V came to 7 bases and at J to 1 base, leaving 13 bases not matched to a gene. The germline V gene encodes CDR1 SQVTM and CDR2 ANQGSEA. CDR3: CSGGDSPSRSGANVLTF. The CDR3 DNA reads TGCAGCGGTGGGGACAGTCCGAGCCGATCTGGGGCCAACGTCCTGACTTTC.

CDR3 nucleotide sequence: TGTGCCAGCAGCACGGACAGGGGGCTTGGTGGCTACACCTTC. This gives the protein CASSTDRGLGGYTF. The rearrangement uses TRBV5-5 and TRBJ1-2; TRBD1 agrees at 11 bases. The germline gives CDR1 SGHKS, CDR2 YYEKEE (reference sequence). J gave up 7 bases and V 4 bases, and 6 bases lay outside the gene matches. There are 14 residues in the CDR3.

This clone was counted only a few times. The rearrangement joins TRBV27 to TRBJ2-7; 7 positions agree with TRBD1. This CDR3 has 15 residues. Losses at the gene ends were 3 bases for V and 3 bases for J; bases not matched to a gene: 8. The V gene's germline CDR1 is MNHEY and CDR2 SMNVEV (reference sequence). CDR3 sequence (DNA): TGTGCCAGCAGTTTCCCCGGCAGGGGGTACTACGAGCAGTACTTC. Translating it yields CASSFPGRGYYEQYF.

The chain combines TRBV19 with TRBJ1-2; 7 bases align to TRBD1. Trimming took 6 bases from V and 7 from J; bases not matched to a gene: 5. Germline loops: CDR1 LNHDA, CDR2 SQIVND (reference sequence). The CDR3 is 12 amino acids. The CDR3 loop is CASSGTAGGYTF. The CDR3 nucleotides read TGTGCCAGTAGCGGGACAGCCGGTGGCTACACCTTC.

The chain uses TRBV2 and TRBJ2-1; TRBD2 matches 9 bases. The CDR3 sequence is 15 residues long. The ends lost 7 bases at V and 4 bases at J; junction bases unmatched: 8. Germline-derived CDR1 and CDR2 are SNHLY and FYNNEI. CDR3 DNA sequence: TGTGCCAGCATCCTCGGACTAGCGAAGTACAATGAGCAGTTCTTC. This codes for CASILGLAKYNEQFF.

CDR3 sequence reads: CASSRGTGKFNSPLHF. The CDR3 bases are TGTGCCAGCAGTAGAGGGACAGGGAAATTTAATTCACCCCTCCACTTT. The J gene is TRBJ1-6, the V gene TRBV27, with 9 bases lining up with TRBD1. Per germline, CDR1 MNHEY and CDR2 SMNVEV (reference sequence). The CDR3 spans 16 residues. Trimming cost V 5 bases and J 6 bases; bases outside gene matches: 8.

This clone was detected once. This chain uses TRBV6-5 with TRBJ1-5, with D perhaps matching TRBD1 (6 bases). This CDR3 is 15 amino acids long. V was pared by 6 bases and J by 3 bases, with 15 bases between. Germline CDR1 and CDR2: MNHEY and SVGAGI. This CDR3 is CASSLSGTTNQPQHF. Here the CDR3 DNA reads TGTGCCAGCAGCCTCTCAGGGACAACCAATCAGCCCCAGCATTTT.

This clone was recorded a few times. The chain joins TRBV7-2 to TRBJ1-3, with no clear D. Trimming removed 5 bases from V and 0 bases from J, with 11 bases in between. The CDR3 loop spans 15 amino acids. The germline V gene encodes CDR1 SGHTA and CDR2 FQGNSA. CDR3 bases: TGTGCCAGCAGCCAACGAGGTCCCTCTGGAAACACCATATATTTT. Translating gives CASSQRGPSGNTIYF.

The rearrangement joins TRBV5-1 to TRBJ1-1; no clear D gene. The CDR3 covers 15 residues. V lost 0 bases and J lost 3, with 12 bases in between. The V gene's germline CDR1 is SGHRS and CDR2 YFSETQ. DNA for the CDR3: TGCGCCAGCAGCTTGGGAGTTGATTATTACACTGAAGCTTTCTTT. This translates into CASSLGVDYYTEAFF.

The chain links TRBV10-2 to TRBJ2-1; possibly TRBD1 for D (7 bases). Germline values: CDR1 WSHSY, CDR2 SAAADI. The CDR3 loop spans 13 amino acids. The germline V and J ends were trimmed by 5 bases and 6 bases, with 11 bases remaining between them. DNA for the CDR3: TGCGCCAGCAGTCAGGGGGGAGGCAATGAGCAGTTCTTC. This sequence encodes CASSQGGGNEQFF.

The V gene is TRBV30, the J gene TRBJ1-1; 7 bases are a match to TRBD1. Germline values: CDR1 GTSNPN, CDR2 SVGIG (reference sequence). Trimming at V came to 3 bases and at J to 5 bases, leaving 9 bases not matched to a gene. This CDR3 has 14 residues. This CDR3 reads CAWRILQGRTEAFF. CDR3 bases: TGTGCCTGGAGGATACTACAGGGGCGGACTGAAGCTTTCTTT. The full variable domain, rest sourced from reference TRBV30 and TRBJ1-1, is SQTIHQWPATLVQPVGSPLSLECTVEGTSNPNLYWYRQAAGRGLQLLFYSVGIGQISSEVPQNLSASRPQDRQFILSSKKLLLSDSGFYLCAWRILQGRTEAFFGQGTRLTVV.

The chain joins TRBV11-2 to TRBJ2-1; possibly TRBD1 for D (6 bases). V lost 1 base and J lost 9, with 16 bases in between. The CDR3 is 15 residues long. The V gene's germline CDR1 is SGHAT and CDR2 FQNNGV. The CDR3 reads CASSLVSGVYGEQFF. CDR3 in DNA: TGTGCCAGCAGCTTAGTTTCAGGGGTCTATGGTGAGCAGTTCTTC.

V is TRBV11-2 and J is TRBJ1-2; D unclear. CDR1 and CDR2 from the germline V gene are SGHAT and FQNNGV. V was cut by 4 bases and J by 4 bases, with 10 bases left in between. The CDR3 covers 13 residues. The CDR3 bases are TGTGCCAGCAGCTCTGTGAGGGTCTATGGCTACACCTTC. Its translation: CASSSVRVYGYTF.

J is TRBJ2-7 and V is TRBV27; 12 positions agree with TRBD1. V was clipped by 4 bases and J by 2 bases; unmatched bases: 3. Germline lookup yields CDR1 MNHEY and CDR2 SMNVEV (reference sequence). The length of the CDR3 is 15 residues. DNA of the CDR3: TGTGCCAGCAGTTGGGGGACAGGGGGCCCCTACGAGCAGTACTTC. Protein product: CASSWGTGGPYEQYF.

The rearrangement links TRBV29-1 to TRBJ1-2; 8 bases agree with TRBD1. CDR1 is SQVTM, CDR2 ANQGSEA, per germline. The CDR3 contains 15 residues. Germline trimming cut 5 bases from V and 5 bases from J; bases unmatched to any gene: 13. The DNA of the CDR3 is TGCAGCGTTACCATTGGACAGGGAAGGGAGTATGGCTACACCTTC. Translated: CSVTIGQGREYGYTF.

V usage is TRBV7-6 and J usage is TRBJ1-2, with a weak D call TRBD1 (5 bases). Looked up from germline, CDR1 is SGHVS and CDR2 is FNYEAQ. The CDR3 extends over 16 amino acids. V lost 5 bases, J lost 5 bases, and 21 bases lay in between. The CDR3 protein is CASSPTIQQEDYGYTF. Here the CDR3 DNA reads TGTGCCAGCAGCCCCACCATCCAACAGGAAGATTATGGCTACACCTTC. The full variable domain, its missing parts supplied by reference TRBV7-6 and TRBJ1-2, is GAGVSQSPRYKVTKRGQDVALRCDPISGHVSLYWYRQALGQGPEFLTYFNYEAQQDKSGLPNDRFSAERPEGSISTLTIQRTEQRDSAMYRCASSPTIQQEDYGYTFGSGTRLTVV.

The rearrangement joins TRBV30 to TRBJ2-7; TRBD2 is a possible D gene (5 bases). The germline CDR1 and CDR2 sequences are GTSNPN and SVGIG (reference sequence). The CDR3 consists of 13 residues. The V end lost 3 bases, the J end lost 0 bases, and 9 bases lay between the germline ends. The CDR3 loop reads CAWRLGYSYEQYF. The CDR3 bases are TGTGCCTGGAGACTAGGGTACTCCTACGAGCAGTACTTC.

The chain uses TRBV5-1 and TRBJ2-3, with D maybe TRBD1 (6 bases). V dropped 4 bases and J dropped 0 bases, with 15 bases sitting between them. The CDR3 spans 16 residues. Germline-derived CDR1 and CDR2 are SGHRS and YFSETQ. The CDR3 reads CASSQQGGVSTDTQYF. The CDR3 region has the DNA TGCGCCAGCAGCCAACAGGGTGGGGTCAGCACAGATACGCAGTATTTT.

This clone was counted between two and nine times. The gene calls are TRBV30 and TRBJ1-1, with 7 bases fitting TRBD1. CDR3 length: 11 amino acids. Germline V gives CDR1 GTSNPN, CDR2 SVGIG (reference sequence). V lost 2 bases, J lost 7 bases, and 1 base stayed unmatched. The CDR3 DNA is TGTGCCTGGAGTCAGGGGGTTGAAGCTTTCTTT. Amino acids: CAWSQGVEAFF.

This sequence joins TRBV28 and TRBJ1-5; 8 bases align to TRBD1. Germline V gene data show CDR1 as MDHEN and CDR2 as SYDVKM. The CDR3 is 17 amino acids. The V segment lost 6 bases and the J segment 2 bases; nucleotides outside the gene matches: 12. CDR3: CASSSPDRDDGNQPQHF. The CDR3 coding sequence is TGTGCCAGCAGCTCCCCGGACAGGGATGATGGCAATCAGCCCCAGCATTTT.